A single sample gave rise to the 8 T cell receptor beta chains below, sequenced in a study of cytomegalovirus exposure and HLA in healthy donors. In the PCR, 60 Vbeta and 13 Jbeta primers were used. Some clones are missing from TCRdb's copy, which holds only in-frame ones; the method was immunoSEQ multiplex PCR. The sample includes about 180,000 clones, approximately 80% of them seen just once. The sequencing sample was made of PBMCs. The receptors were sampled from a woman in her 30s in good health and CMV-seronegative.

The J gene is TRBJ2-3, the V gene TRBV5-8, with 10 bases that match TRBD2. V lost 3 bases, J lost 0 bases, and 4 bases stayed unmatched. CDR3 length: 16 residues. The germline CDR1 and CDR2 sequences are SGHTS and YDEGEE. The CDR3 spells CASSSSTSGSTDTQYF. The CDR3 DNA reads TGTGCCAGCAGCTCATCGACTAGCGGGAGCACAGATACGCAGTATTTT.

The V call is TRBV13, the J call TRBJ2-1, with TRBD2 matching 12 bases. V gave up 5 bases and J gave up 1 base; unmatched junction bases: 15. This CDR3 contains 20 residues. The V gene's germline CDR1 is PRHDT and CDR2 FYEKMQ (reference sequence). CDR3 in amino acids: CASSRSPLAGGHLSYNEQFF. The DNA of the CDR3 is TGTGCCAGCAGCCGTTCGCCCCTAGCGGGGGGGCATCTGTCCTACAATGAGCAGTTCTTC.

This chain links TRBV28 with TRBJ2-5; D is possibly TRBD1 (6 bases). V lost 5 bases, J lost 5 bases, and 15 bases lay in between. The CDR3 has 14 residues. CDR1 and CDR2 (germline): MDHEN, SYDVKM. In nucleotides, the CDR3 is TGTGCCAGCAGTCTTCAACAGGGTTCGGAGACCCAGTACTTC. It yields the protein CASSLQQGSETQYF.

This chain connects TRBV30 to TRBJ2-3, with 11 bases that match TRBD2. Germline CDR1 reads GTSNPN; CDR2 reads SVGIG (reference sequence). V was clipped by 3 bases and J by 4 bases; unmatched bases: 3. There are 14 residues in the CDR3. CDR3 sequence reads: CAWSPGLAADTQYF. The CDR3 coding sequence is TGTGCCTGGAGCCCGGGACTAGCGGCAGATACGCAGTATTTT.

The chain uses TRBV7-3 and TRBJ2-2; D may be TRBD2 (6 bases). Between the trimmed V and J ends, which lost 5 bases and 0 bases, there was a span of 13 bases. Germline V gives CDR1 SGHTA, CDR2 FQGTGA. This CDR3 spans 16 amino acids. In nucleotides, the CDR3 is TGTGCCAGCAGCCCTGCTAGCGCCCCGAACACCGGGGAGCTGTTTTTT. Its translation: CASSPASAPNTGELFF.

The chain couples TRBV7-6 to TRBJ2-1, with TRBD2 identical over 7 bases. The ends lost 5 bases at V and 9 bases at J; junction bases unmatched: 13. In germline, CDR1 is SGHVS, CDR2 FNYEAQ. The CDR3 has 15 amino acids. Here the CDR3 DNA reads TGTGCCAGCAGCCAAGAACCCATCGGGACTATTGAGCAGTTCTTC. Protein sequence: CASSQEPIGTIEQFF. Full variable domain (remainder filled in from reference TRBV7-6 and TRBJ2-1): GAGVSQSPRYKVTKRGQDVALRCDPISGHVSLYWYRQALGQGPEFLTYFNYEAQQDKSGLPNDRFSAERPEGSISTLTIQRTEQRDSAMYRCASSQEPIGTIEQFFGPGTRLTVL.

This clone appeared a few times. This chain joins TRBV28 and TRBJ1-1; the D gene is possibly TRBD1 (5 bases). The V and J ends lost 6 bases and 4 bases respectively, with 21 bases between them. This CDR3 is built from 16 residues. Germline values: CDR1 MDHEN, CDR2 SYDVKM. Written as DNA, the CDR3 is TGTGCCAGCAGGGGCGGACGGGGGGTCATGGGCACTGAAGCTTTCTTT. It is translated as CASRGGRGVMGTEAFF.

This clone occurred once. This chain's CDR3 is CASSLDVASAPGETQYF. Here the CDR3 DNA reads TGTGCCAGCAGCTTAGACGTGGCTAGCGCCCCCGGAGAGACCCAGTACTTC. The rearrangement links TRBV11-1 to TRBJ2-5, with D possibly TRBD2 on 6 matching bases. CDR3 length: 17 residues. Germline V gene lookup returns CDR1 SGHAT and CDR2 FQDESV (reference sequence). Trimming took 1 base from V and 4 from J, leaving 19 bases between them.